This T cell receptor (beta chain) stems from a study of Ad26.COV2.S vaccination and SARS-CoV-2 variants. Across the whole study: Ad26.COV2.S was injected intramuscularly once or twice, 56 days apart. Study-level results: Placebo recipients showed lower spike-specific TCR breadth than vaccinees.

Libraries were prepared by immunoSEQ multiplex PCR; TCRdb keeps only in-frame clonotypes and omits some of them. The sample carries approximately 500,000 clones, 87% recorded once. Comment on this clone: Its antigen remains unknown.

Specified treatment: roughly 19 received Ad26.COV2.S at low or high dose, single or two shots; about five received placebo; per-sample allocation not given. Vaccine and placebo recipients were sampled on day 63 after the first injection. The clonotype comes from a person between 18 and 59 years old who received the Ad26.COV2.S COVID-19 vaccine or a placebo. The material was peripheral blood, obtained in a trial of Ad26.COV2.S vaccine versus placebo.

As DNA, the CDR3 is TGTGCCAGCAGCGGGGAGGGGGTCTATGGCTACACCTTC. The encoded protein is CASSGEGVYGYTF. The rearrangement uses TRBV9 and TRBJ1-2; possible D gene TRBD1, 6 bases. The ends were cut back, 3 bases at V and 4 bases at J, with 10 bases in the middle. Germline loops: CDR1 SGDLS, CDR2 YYNGEE. The CDR3 totals 13 residues.